This T cell receptor beta chain was obtained from a study of OX40 agonist ivuxolimab in advanced cancers. Study at large: Treatment of patients was with ivuxolimab, an agonistic anti-OX40 (CD134) antibody. Past anti-PD-1, anti-PD-L1 or anti-CTLA-4 therapy was accepted, and 30% to 45% had received some.

Regarding this clone: What it recognizes is unknown.

From germline, CDR1 is SNHLY and CDR2 FYNNEI. The CDR3 consists of 13 residues. The V gene end was trimmed by 3 bases and the J gene end by 6 bases; junction bases not matched to a gene: 2. Study conclusions and caveats: The antigens recognized by the expanded peripheral T cells, that is their antigen specificity, were not determined. The average count of expanded clones was higher among CD8+ T cells than among CD4+.

The data were produced by immunoSEQ multiplex PCR, yet TCRdb's version contains in-frame clones alone and is incomplete. Of 50,000 to 70,000 clones in the sample, approximately 92% are singletons; the top ten hold roughly an eighth. The source is an adult with an advanced solid tumor such as melanoma, head and neck, liver or kidney cancer. The specimen was CD4+ or CD8+ T cells sorted from blood, collected in a trial of the OX40 agonist ivuxolimab. The rearrangement uses TRBV2 and TRBJ1-2, with 9 bases fitting TRBD1. This CDR3 reads CASSEWTGDGYTF. For the CDR3, the DNA is TGTGCCAGCAGTGAGTGGACAGGGGATGGCTACACCTTC. The entire variable domain, with the rest obtained from reference TRBV2 and TRBJ1-2, is as follows: EPEVTQTPSHQVTQMGQEVILRCVPISNHLYFYWYRQILGQKVEFLVSFYNNEISEKSEIFDDQFSVERPDGSNFTLKIRSTKLEDSAMYFCASSEWTGDGYTFGSGTRLTVV.